The 24 T cell receptor beta chains reported below all come from one sample, sequenced in a study of a mutant IDH1 vaccine in newly diagnosed glioma. Antigens of these TCRs are unknown. Described time point: week 11, during vaccination. What each vaccine dose contained was 300 ug of mutant IDH1 20-mer peptide, accompanied by topical imiquimod. The protocol was immunoSEQ multiplex PCR, while the TCRdb copy is restricted to in-frame clones and leaves out a portion. The data contain 50,000 to 60,000 clones, roughly nine tenths of them seen just once; the ten biggest clones take up under 2.5%. Sequenced here: PBMCs, sampled from a glioma patient whose treatment included an IDH1 peptide vaccine. These receptors were obtained from a man aged 45-65 years with glioma.

This chain links TRBV7-9 with TRBJ2-2; D possibly corresponds to TRBD2 (6 bases). V gave up 8 bases and J gave up 6 bases, with 16 bases separating them. From germline, CDR1 is SEHNR and CDR2 FQNEAQ (reference sequence). The CDR3 is made up of 14 amino acids. The CDR3 loop is CASGGEAQAGELFF. CDR3 DNA: TGTGCCAGCGGAGGGGAGGCCCAAGCCGGGGAGCTGTTTTTT. Looking up the rest from reference TRBV7-9 and TRBJ2-2 gives the full variable domain: DTGVSQNPRHKITKRGQNVTFRCDPISEHNRLYWYRQTLGQGPEFLTYFQNEAQLEKSRLLSDRFSAERPKGSFSTLEIQRTEQGDSAMYLCASGGEAQAGELFFGEGSRLTVL.

The chain has TRBV18 and TRBJ2-7; TRBD2 matches 7 bases. The CDR3 is 15 amino acids. Germline lookup yields CDR1 KGHSH and CDR2 LQKENI. Trimming at V came to 1 base and at J to 7 bases, leaving 10 bases not matched to a gene. The CDR3 spells CASSPLASGSGEQYF. CDR3 in DNA: TGTGCCAGCTCACCACTGGCTAGCGGTTCTGGAGAGCAGTACTTC.

CDR3 DNA sequence: TGCGCCAGCAGGAGGACTAGCGGGATACAAGAGACCCAGTACTTC. This codes for CASRRTSGIQETQYF. This chain uses TRBV4-1 with TRBJ2-5; 12 bases are a match to TRBD2. Germline lookup yields CDR1 MGHRA and CDR2 YSYEKL. The CDR3 runs 15 residues. Trimming at V came to 6 bases and at J to 2 bases, leaving 4 bases not matched to a gene.

The chain recombines TRBV10-3 with TRBJ2-1; TRBD1 agrees at 7 bases. V lost 0 bases and J lost 4; bases outside the gene matches: 6. This CDR3 is 16 amino acids long. Germline CDR1 and CDR2: ENHRY and SYGVKD. The CDR3 sequence: CAISESRQGLYNEQFF. The CDR3 DNA sequence: TGTGCCATCAGTGAGTCGCGACAGGGTCTGTACAATGAGCAGTTCTTC.

The chain is built from TRBV25-1 and TRBJ1-2, with TRBD1 matching 9 bases. The V gene end was trimmed by 1 base and the J gene end by 8 bases; junction bases not matched to a gene: 8. From germline, CDR1 is MGHDK and CDR2 SYGVNS. The CDR3 extends over 15 amino acids. CDR3 DNA: TGTGCCAGCAGTGAATCCCCTGACAGGGGGAAAGGCTACACCTTC. Its protein product is CASSESPDRGKGYTF.

This chain links TRBV2 with TRBJ2-7; maybe TRBD2 (5 bases). Germline V CDR1 and CDR2: SNHLY, FYNNEI. The CDR3 is 13 amino acids. Trimming left V 5 bases short and J 0 bases short, with 8 bases between. CDR3 loop: CASSPGSSYEQYF. CDR3 DNA sequence: TGTGCCAGCAGTCCGGGGTCCTCCTACGAGCAGTACTTC.

The chain joins TRBV18 to TRBJ1-5; 10 nucleotides align to TRBD1. CDR3 length: 15 amino acids. The germline CDR1 and CDR2 sequences are KGHSH and LQKENI. The J segment lost 5 bases and the V segment lost 0 bases, leaving 1 base of the junction unmatched. The CDR3 DNA reads TGTGCCAGCTCACCACCCGGGACAGGGGATCAGCCCCAGCATTTT. Its translation: CASSPPGTGDQPQHF.

The chain employs TRBV6-5 and TRBJ2-1; 10 bases line up with TRBD1. Trimming cost V 10 bases and J 5 bases; bases outside gene matches: 5. Germline loops: CDR1 MNHEY, CDR2 SVGAGI. The CDR3 loop spans 13 amino acids. The CDR3 region is CATGTGDNNEQFF. The CDR3 DNA reads TGTGCCACCGGGACAGGGGATAACAATGAGCAGTTCTTC.

The chain joins TRBV4-3 to TRBJ2-5; 7 positions agree with TRBD1. The germline V gene has CDR1 LGHNA and CDR2 YSLEER. Trimming took 3 bases from V and 1 from J; bases not matched to a gene: 8. The length of the CDR3 is 16 residues. CDR3 bases: TGCGCCAGCAGCCAGGGATCCAGACAGGGCCAAGAGACCCAGTACTTC. Protein product: CASSQGSRQGQETQYF.

V usage is TRBV28 and J usage is TRBJ2-2; TRBD2 might be the D (6 bases). From germline, CDR1 is MDHEN and CDR2 SYDVKM. Trimming took 3 bases from V and 1 from J, leaving 9 bases between them. The CDR3 sequence is 15 residues long. Here the CDR3 reads CASSFQRVNTGELFF. The CDR3 DNA is TGTGCCAGCAGTTTTCAGCGGGTGAACACCGGGGAGCTGTTTTTT.

As DNA, the CDR3 is TGTGCCAGCAGCCCTAACGGGGGGTACCAAGAGACCCAGTACTTC. Protein sequence: CASSPNGGYQETQYF. The chain combines TRBV7-2 with TRBJ2-5; TRBD2 matches at 7 bases. The CDR3 runs to 15 residues. Germline V gene data show CDR1 as SGHTA and CDR2 as FQGNSA. Losses at the gene ends were 5 bases for V and 0 bases for J; bases not matched to a gene: 6.

The chain carries TRBV5-4 and TRBJ2-3; D gene uncertain. The CDR3 consists of 16 residues. Looked up from germline, CDR1 is SGHNT and CDR2 is YYREEE (reference sequence). The ends were cut back, 3 bases at V and 2 bases at J, with 16 bases in the middle. Here the CDR3 reads CASSWVTTANTDTQYF. CDR3 sequence (DNA): TGTGCCAGCAGCTGGGTAACAACGGCTAACACAGATACGCAGTATTTT.

This chain uses TRBV4-1 with TRBJ2-1, with TRBD2 as a possible D gene (5 bases). Germline CDR1 and CDR2: MGHRA and YSYEKL. Trimming took 3 bases from V and 2 from J, leaving 11 bases between them. The CDR3 is 15 residues long. DNA for the CDR3: TGCGCCAGCAGCCAGGACGGAGGCACCTACAATGAGCAGTTCTTC. Translation: CASSQDGGTYNEQFF.

This clone was seen just once. The chain couples TRBV19 to TRBJ1-3; D remains unclear. The CDR3 totals 15 residues. Germline CDR1 and CDR2: LNHDA and SQIVND (reference sequence). With 1 base removed from V and 2 bases from J, the gap between germline ends came to 9 bases. Here the CDR3 DNA reads TGTGCCAGTAGTATAGCGCGTAGGACTGGAAACACCATATATTTT. Translated: CASSIARRTGNTIYF.

This clone was recorded once. J is TRBJ2-3 and V is TRBV30, with TRBD2 matching 10 bases. The V and J ends lost 8 bases and 5 bases, in that order; junction bases with no gene match: 4. Germline CDR1 is GTSNPN and CDR2 is SVGIG (reference sequence). CDR3 length: 12 residues. This CDR3 is CAGTSERDTQYF. The DNA of the CDR3 is TGTGCCGGGACTAGCGAAAGAGATACGCAGTATTTT. The whole variable domain, filled in from reference TRBV30 and TRBJ2-3, reads SQTIHQWPATLVQPVGSPLSLECTVEGTSNPNLYWYRQAAGRGLQLLFYSVGIGQISSEVPQNLSASRPQDRQFILSSKKLLLSDSGFYLCAGTSERDTQYFGPGTRLTVL.

The rearrangement joins TRBV2 to TRBJ1-5, with 8 bases lining up with TRBD1. J was trimmed by 0 bases and V by 5 bases; bases with no gene match: 3. Germline lookup yields CDR1 SNHLY and CDR2 FYNNEI. CDR3 length equals 15 residues. The CDR3 spells CASSWTGYSNQPQHF. For the CDR3, the DNA is TGTGCCAGCAGTTGGACAGGGTATAGCAATCAGCCCCAGCATTTT.

This chain links TRBV29-1 with TRBJ2-5; weak D call: TRBD1 (6 bases). V was clipped by 6 bases and J by 5 bases, with 16 bases between them. The CDR3 totals 13 residues. Germline V gives CDR1 SQVTM, CDR2 ANQGSEA. CDR3 in amino acids: CSVQGITGETQYF. The CDR3 nucleotides are TGCAGCGTCCAGGGAATTACAGGGGAGACCCAGTACTTC.

J is TRBJ2-2 and V is TRBV27; 8 nucleotides agree with TRBD1. V was pared by 3 bases and J by 5 bases, with 8 bases of the junction left unmatched. The CDR3 contains 16 residues. Germline V gives CDR1 MNHEY, CDR2 SMNVEV (reference sequence). CDR3 loop: CASSLVGQGGTGELFF. The DNA for the CDR3 is TGTGCCAGCAGTTTGGTCGGACAGGGAGGTACCGGGGAGCTGTTTTTT.

This chain connects TRBV7-8 to TRBJ2-2; no clear D gene. CDR1 SGHVS and CDR2 FQNEAQ come from the germline V gene. V was shortened by 7 bases and J by 1 base, with 16 bases between the two germline ends. The CDR3 sequence is 16 residues long. CDR3 in DNA: TGTGCCAGCAAACAAGTGGGTCCTATGAACACCGGGGAGCTGTTTTTT. Translation gives CASKQVGPMNTGELFF.

This chain joins TRBV7-9 and TRBJ2-7, with TRBD2 as a possible D gene (6 bases). This CDR3 comprises 17 residues. Trimming cost V 5 bases and J 2 bases, with 22 bases left between them. In germline, CDR1 is SEHNR, CDR2 FQNEAQ (reference sequence). The DNA for the CDR3 is TGTGCCAGCAGCCCCCGAGACAGTTCTGGCGGGGCCTACGAGCAGTACTTC. Protein: CASSPRDSSGGAYEQYF.

The chain carries TRBV2 and TRBJ2-6; 8 nucleotides align to TRBD1. V was pared by 4 bases and J by 2 bases, with 4 bases of the junction left unmatched. CDR1 SNHLY and CDR2 FYNNEI come from the germline V gene. The CDR3 covers 16 residues. CDR3 bases: TGTGCCAGCAGTGCCAGGGGGCCAGCTGGGGCCAACGTCCTGACTTTC. Translation: CASSARGPAGANVLTF.

V is TRBV9 and J is TRBJ2-7; D possibly corresponds to TRBD2 (5 bases). CDR1 and CDR2 (germline): SGDLS, YYNGEE. The V end was cut by 1 base, the J end by 6 bases, with 14 bases between. The CDR3 loop spans 14 amino acids. The CDR3 here is CASSVRPEAAEQYF. The CDR3 DNA follows: TGTGCCAGCAGCGTAAGACCCGAAGCGGCCGAGCAGTACTTC.

V and J are TRBV11-2 and TRBJ1-1; unclear D gene. This CDR3 comprises 12 residues. Trimming shortened V by 1 base and J by 4 bases, and 4 bases separated the two germline ends. Germline assignment: CDR1 SGHAT and CDR2 FQNNGV. In DNA, the CDR3 is TGTGCCAGCAGCTTAGCCTCCACTGAAGCTTTCTTT. It is translated as CASSLASTEAFF. The full variable domain, completed using reference TRBV11-2 and TRBJ1-1, is EAGVAQSPRYKIIEKRQSVAFWCNPISGHATLYWYQQILGQGPKLLIQFQNNGVVDDSQLPKDRFSAERLKGVDSTLKIQPAKLEDSAVYLCASSLASTEAFFGQGTRLTVV.

This chain's CDR3 is CASSWVVGPLHF. CDR3 DNA sequence: TGTGCCAGCAGCTGGGTAGTGGGACCCCTCCACTTT. This chain joins TRBV7-9 and TRBJ1-6; D is unclear. This CDR3 comprises 12 residues. V shed 4 bases and J shed 12 bases, with 10 bases lying between them. CDR1 is SEHNR and CDR2 is FQNEAQ in the germline V gene (reference sequence). The complete variable domain, with remaining parts taken from reference TRBV7-9 and TRBJ1-6, reads DTGVSQNPRHKITKRGQNVTFRCDPISEHNRLYWYRQTLGQGPEFLTYFQNEAQLEKSRLLSDRFSAERPKGSFSTLEIQRTEQGDSAMYLCASSWVVGPLHFGNGTRLTVT.